These T cell receptor beta chains were read from a single sample in a study of tumor-infiltrating lymphocytes in localized non-small cell lung cancer. Assay used: immunoSEQ multiplex PCR; TCRdb lists only in-frame clones, some missing. The top ten clones hold around 5% of a sample with tens of thousands of clones, approximately 59% of them seen once. The sample consisted of lung tumor tissue. The origin of the receptors is a human donor with non-small cell lung cancer. Each CDR3 is given with its conserved first and last residue. A D gene is named only where the DNA matches it firmly. Expanded clones get a size class; other rows say once, few or many, or leave the size out.

D gene: NA; clone size: NA; V gene: TRBV2; J gene: TRBJ2-7; CDR3 protein: CASSPGNWGYEQYF; CDR3 DNA: TGTGCCAGCAGTCCGGGGAATTGGGGCTACGAGCAGTACTTC
D gene: TRBD1; clone size: NA; V gene: TRBV5-1; J gene: TRBJ2-2; CDR3 protein: CASSPTTGVGGELFF; CDR3 DNA: TGCGCCAGCAGCCCCACGACAGGGGTCGGCGGGGAGCTGTTTTTT
D gene: TRBD2; clone size: NA; V gene: TRBV10-3; J gene: TRBJ2-7; CDR3 protein: CASGGGTTYEQYF; CDR3 DNA: TGTGCCTCCGGGGGGGGGACCACCTACGAGCAGTACTTC
D gene: NA; clone size: NA; V gene: TRBV5-1; J gene: TRBJ2-5; CDR3 protein: CASRGSPTETQYF; CDR3 DNA: TGCGCCAGCAGGGGTAGTCCCACAGAGACCCAGTACTTC
D gene: NA; clone size: medium-sized; V gene: TRBV5-5; J gene: TRBJ2-7; CDR3 protein: CASSLRWSGALPYYEQYF; CDR3 DNA: TGTGCCAGCAGCTTAAGATGGTCGGGGGCGTTGCCTTACTACGAGCAGTACTTC
D gene: TRBD1; clone size: NA; V gene: TRBV9; J gene: TRBJ1-2; CDR3 protein: CASGTDYGYTF; CDR3 DNA: TGTGCCAGCGGGACAGACTATGGCTACACCTTC
D gene: NA; clone size: NA; V gene: TRBV7-8; J gene: TRBJ2-3; CDR3 protein: CASSPLGGLAATRGTQYF; CDR3 DNA: TGTGCCAGCAGCCCCCTGGGGGGGCTAGCGGCTACGCGAGGGACGCAGTATTTT
D gene: TRBD2; clone size: NA; V gene: TRBV2; J gene: TRBJ2-1; CDR3 protein: CASSGLAGAYNEQFF; CDR3 DNA: TGTGCCAGCAGTGGACTAGCGGGAGCCTACAATGAGCAGTTCTTC
D gene: TRBD2; clone size: few; V gene: TRBV5-1; J gene: TRBJ2-5; CDR3 protein: CASSWAGLAGGASYF; CDR3 DNA: TGCGCCAGCAGCTGGGCGGGACTAGCGGGAGGCGCCTCCTACTTC
D gene: TRBD1; clone size: few; V gene: TRBV27; J gene: TRBJ1-1; CDR3 protein: CASRQRTGGNTEAFF; CDR3 DNA: TGTGCCAGCAGGCAGAGGACAGGGGGGAACACTGAAGCTTTCTTT
D gene: NA; clone size: NA; V gene: TRBV6-5; J gene: TRBJ1-6; CDR3 protein: CASSPAVRTPLHF; CDR3 DNA: TGTGCCAGCAGTCCGGCGGTTCGGACACCCCTCCACTTT
D gene: TRBD2; clone size: NA; V gene: TRBV4-2; J gene: TRBJ2-2; CDR3 protein: CASSQSLAGITGELFF; CDR3 DNA: TGTGCCAGCAGCCAATCTTTAGCGGGGATCACCGGGGAGCTGTTTTTT
D gene: NA; clone size: NA; V gene: TRBV7-9; J gene: TRBJ1-2; CDR3 protein: CASSREFNGYTF; CDR3 DNA: TGTGCCAGCAGCCGAGAGTTTAATGGCTACACCTTC
D gene: TRBD2; clone size: NA; V gene: TRBV27; J gene: TRBJ2-3; CDR3 protein: CASSTLAGGAEDTQYF; CDR3 DNA: TGTGCCAGCAGTACCTTAGCGGGAGGCGCAGAAGATACGCAGTATTTT
D gene: NA; clone size: once; V gene: TRBV6-5; J gene: TRBJ1-5; CDR3 protein: CASSPLSGEPQHF; CDR3 DNA: TGTGCCAGCAGCCCACTTTCCGGGGAGCCCCAGCATTTT
D gene: NA; clone size: NA; V gene: TRBV11-1; J gene: TRBJ1-1; CDR3 protein: CASSGRTPRGAEAFF; CDR3 DNA: TGTGCCAGCAGCGGACGGACGCCCCGAGGCGCTGAAGCTTTCTTT
D gene: NA; clone size: once; V gene: TRBV5-1; J gene: TRBJ1-5; CDR3 protein: CASSLGGGDQPQHF; CDR3 DNA: TGCGCCAGCAGCTTGGGGGGGGGCGACCAGCCCCAGCATTTT
D gene: TRBD1; clone size: NA; V gene: TRBV2; J gene: TRBJ2-7; CDR3 protein: CASSGDRGSSYEQYF; CDR3 DNA: TGTGCCAGCAGTGGCGACAGGGGCTCATCCTACGAGCAGTACTTC
D gene: TRBD2; clone size: NA; V gene: TRBV9; J gene: TRBJ2-3; CDR3 protein: CASSVDSGGTDTQYF; CDR3 DNA: TGTGCCAGCAGCGTAGATTCGGGAGGGACAGATACGCAGTATTTT
D gene: NA; clone size: NA; V gene: TRBV5-1; J gene: TRBJ2-7; CDR3 protein: CASSLSGIYYEQYF; CDR3 DNA: TGCGCCAGCAGCTTGTCAGGGATATACTACGAGCAGTACTTC
D gene: NA; clone size: NA; V gene: TRBV6-1; J gene: TRBJ1-2; CDR3 protein: CASVRTFHGYTF; CDR3 DNA: TGTGCCAGCGTACGGACGTTCCATGGCTACACCTTC
D gene: NA; clone size: few; V gene: TRBV30; J gene: TRBJ1-1; CDR3 protein: CAWNNHGGRAEAFF; CDR3 DNA: TGTGCCTGGAACAACCACGGGGGTAGGGCTGAAGCTTTCTTT
D gene: NA; clone size: NA; V gene: TRBV2; J gene: TRBJ1-4; CDR3 protein: CAGSFRITEKLFF; CDR3 DNA: TGTGCCGGCAGTTTCCGAATTACGGAAAAACTGTTTTTT
D gene: NA; clone size: few; V gene: TRBV7-9; J gene: TRBJ2-2; CDR3 protein: CASSFGAGGELFF; CDR3 DNA: TGTGCCAGCAGCTTTGGAGCGGGCGGGGAGCTGTTTTTT
D gene: NA; clone size: NA; V gene: TRBV5-1; J gene: TRBJ2-3; CDR3 protein: CASSPRGSATDTQYF; CDR3 DNA: TGCGCCAGCAGCCCCCGGGGTAGCGCGACAGATACGCAGTATTTT
D gene: NA; clone size: NA; V gene: TRBV14; J gene: TRBJ1-3; CDR3 protein: CASSQPHFSGNTIYF; CDR3 DNA: TGTGCCAGCAGCCAACCCCATTTCTCTGGAAACACCATATATTTT
D gene: NA; clone size: NA; V gene: TRBV9; J gene: TRBJ1-2; CDR3 protein: CASSGRPGTGYTF; CDR3 DNA: TGTGCCAGCAGCGGCCGACCGGGGACGGGCTACACCTTC
D gene: TRBD1; clone size: NA; V gene: TRBV14; J gene: TRBJ1-2; CDR3 protein: CASSQPGQGIIGYTF; CDR3 DNA: TGTGCCAGCAGCCAACCGGGACAGGGGATAATCGGCTACACCTTC
D gene: NA; clone size: NA; V gene: TRBV4-1; J gene: TRBJ1-5; CDR3 protein: CASSQGDNQPQHF; CDR3 DNA: TGCGCCAGCAGCCAAGGGGACAATCAGCCCCAGCATTTT
D gene: NA; clone size: NA; V gene: TRBV5-1; J gene: TRBJ1-1; CDR3 protein: CASSFASNTEAFF; CDR3 DNA: TGCGCCAGCAGCTTTGCCTCGAACACTGAAGCTTTCTTT
D gene: NA; clone size: NA; V gene: TRBV29-1; J gene: TRBJ2-4; CDR3 protein: CSALDHRRIQYF; CDR3 DNA: TGCAGCGCTCTGGACCATCGTAGGATTCAGTACTTC
D gene: NA; clone size: NA; V gene: TRBV18; J gene: TRBJ1-1; CDR3 protein: CASSPASVMNTEAFF; CDR3 DNA: TGTGCCAGCTCACCGGCGAGTGTCATGAACACTGAAGCTTTCTTT
D gene: NA; clone size: NA; V gene: TRBV28; J gene: TRBJ2-7; CDR3 protein: CASSLDQGEQYF; CDR3 DNA: TGTGCCAGCAGTTTGGACCAGGGCGAGCAGTACTTC
D gene: TRBD2; clone size: NA; V gene: TRBV5-4; J gene: TRBJ2-7; CDR3 protein: CASSPGTSGEYEQYF; CDR3 DNA: TGTGCCAGCAGTCCCGGGACTAGCGGGGAATACGAGCAGTACTTC
D gene: NA; clone size: NA; V gene: TRBV2; J gene: TRBJ2-5; CDR3 protein: CASSDGLQETQYF; CDR3 DNA: TGTGCCAGCAGTGACGGACTACAAGAGACCCAGTACTTC
D gene: NA; clone size: few; V gene: TRBV9; J gene: TRBJ2-2; CDR3 protein: CASSPRDLNTGELFF; CDR3 DNA: TGTGCCAGCAGCCCTCGGGACCTAAACACCGGGGAGCTGTTTTTT
D gene: NA; clone size: few; V gene: TRBV18; J gene: TRBJ1-5; CDR3 protein: CASSPTGRDQPQHF; CDR3 DNA: TGTGCCAGCTCACCTACAGGTCGTGATCAGCCCCAGCATTTT
D gene: TRBD2; clone size: NA; V gene: TRBV6-1; J gene: TRBJ2-2; CDR3 protein: CACLAGYTGELFF; CDR3 DNA: TGTGCCTGCCTAGCGGGATACACCGGGGAGCTGTTTTTT
D gene: NA; clone size: NA; V gene: TRBV27; J gene: TRBJ2-5; CDR3 protein: CASSLSEKRGAPFQETQYF; CDR3 DNA: TGTGCCAGCAGTTTATCAGAGAAGAGGGGTGCGCCATTCCAAGAGACCCAGTACTTC
D gene: NA; clone size: NA; V gene: TRBV6-1; J gene: TRBJ1-5; CDR3 protein: CATTGLLNQPQHF; CDR3 DNA: TGTGCCACCACGGGGCTCCTTAATCAGCCCCAGCATTTT
D gene: TRBD1; clone size: NA; V gene: TRBV6-1; J gene: TRBJ2-5; CDR3 protein: CASSESQGVTQYF; CDR3 DNA: TGTGCCAGCAGTGAATCCCAGGGGGTGACCCAGTACTTC
D gene: NA; clone size: few; V gene: TRBV6-6; J gene: TRBJ1-5; CDR3 protein: CASTWDSNQPQHF; CDR3 DNA: TGTGCCAGCACTTGGGATAGCAATCAGCCCCAGCATTTT